These T cell receptor beta chains were read from a single sample in a study of blood T cell repertoires in COVID-19. Clones were read by immunoSEQ multiplex PCR, and TCRdb kept only the in-frame ones, dropping some. Of 40,000 to 65,000 clones in the sample, 70% to 85% were seen once. The sample taken for sequencing was peripheral blood. The receptors here all came from a human donor in a cohort sampled during active COVID-19. The CDR3 runs from the conserved cysteine through the conserved F or W. A D gene is named only where the DNA matches it firmly. Part of the rows lack a size; the others show once, few, many or a class for expanded clones.

D	J	V	size	CDR3	DNA
TRBD2	TRBJ2-4	TRBV18	once	CASSPQNLAGGPTVQYF	TGTGCCAGCTCACCCCAAAATCTAGCGGGGGGGCCGACGGTTCAGTACTTC
TRBD1	TRBJ2-2	TRBV5-4	-	CASSLGQGGTGELFF	TGTGCCAGCAGCTTGGGACAGGGGGGGACCGGGGAGCTGTTTTTT
-	TRBJ1-1	TRBV6-5	-	CASSHQGTEAFF	TGTGCCAGCAGTCATCAGGGCACTGAAGCTTTCTTT
TRBD1	TRBJ2-5	TRBV5-8	-	CASSTGQGGETQYF	TGTGCCAGCAGCACGGGACAGGGCGGGGAGACCCAGTACTTC
-	TRBJ2-5	TRBV9	-	CASSPRLEETQYF	TGTGCCAGCAGCCCCCGGTTAGAAGAGACCCAGTACTTC
-	TRBJ1-2	TRBV19	-	CASSIGGLGYGYTF	TGTGCCAGTAGTATCGGCGGCCTTGGCTATGGCTACACCTTC
-	TRBJ1-2	TRBV7-2	-	CASSLWSFGYTF	TGTGCCAGCAGCTTATGGAGTTTTGGCTACACCTTC
-	TRBJ1-1	TRBV10-3	-	CAISVGAAGAFF	TGTGCCATCAGTGTGGGAGCAGCCGGGGCTTTCTTT
-	TRBJ2-7	TRBV7-8	-	CASSVSTSSYEQYF	TGTGCCAGCAGCGTCTCCACTAGTTCCTACGAGCAGTACTTC
-	TRBJ2-6	TRBV4-3	-	CASTDHEASGANVLTF	TGCGCCAGCACCGATCACGAAGCATCTGGGGCCAACGTCCTGACTTTC
TRBD2	TRBJ2-3	TRBV7-2	-	CASVRGGLTDTQYF	TGTGCCAGCGTTCGGGGGGGGTTGACAGATACGCAGTATTTT
-	TRBJ1-2	TRBV2	-	CASSVGGGGYTF	TGTGCCAGCAGTGTCGGGGGAGGTGGCTACACCTTC
TRBD1	TRBJ1-2	TRBV6-6	-	CASSSTGDYGYTF	TGTGCCAGCAGTTCTACAGGGGACTATGGCTACACCTTC
-	TRBJ2-1	TRBV19	-	CASSGGPYANEQFF	TGTGCCAGTAGCGGGGGGCCCTATGCCAATGAGCAGTTCTTC
-	TRBJ2-1	TRBV28	-	CASSSRYEQFF	TGTGCCAGCAGCTCTAGGTATGAGCAGTTCTTC
-	TRBJ1-3	TRBV5-1	-	CASSLDGERNTIYF	TGCGCCAGCAGCTTGGATGGAGAGAGAAACACCATATATTTT
-	TRBJ1-1	TRBV7-6	-	CASSLAYWGTSNTEAFF	TGTGCCAGCAGCTTAGCATATTGGGGGACATCGAACACTGAAGCTTTCTTT
-	TRBJ2-1	TRBV7-2	-	CASSRSGASYNEQFF	TGTGCCAGCAGCAGGAGCGGCGCATCCTACAATGAGCAGTTCTTC
-	TRBJ1-1	TRBV5-4	-	CASSRTAENTEAFF	TGTGCCAGCAGCAGGACAGCCGAGAACACTGAAGCTTTCTTT
-	TRBJ1-1	TRBV7-2	-	CASSINRDKNTEAFF	TGTGCCAGCAGCATAAACCGGGACAAGAACACTGAAGCTTTCTTT
-	TRBJ1-5	TRBV5-1	-	CASSLGRPNQPQHF	TGCGCCAGCAGCCTAGGGAGGCCAAATCAGCCCCAGCATTTT
TRBD1	TRBJ1-2	TRBV6-5	-	CASSWDRASSYGYTF	TGTGCCAGCAGTTGGGACAGGGCTTCTAGCTATGGCTACACCTTC
-	TRBJ1-2	TRBV5-1	-	CASSLGGEGYGYTF	TGCGCCAGCAGCTTGGGCGGAGAGGGCTATGGCTACACCTTC
TRBD1	TRBJ1-2	TRBV5-6	-	CASSATGRRGYTF	TGTGCCAGCAGCGCGACAGGGCGACGAGGCTACACCTTC
TRBD2	TRBJ2-3	TRBV6-6	-	CASTAAGATDTQYF	TGTGCCAGCACGGCAGCGGGAGCCACAGATACGCAGTATTTT
-	TRBJ2-3	TRBV7-2	-	CASSILLNTDTQYF	TGTGCCAGCAGCATCCTACTAAACACAGATACGCAGTATTTT
TRBD2	TRBJ2-1	TRBV7-9	few	CASSPLAGGPNEQFF	TGTGCCAGCAGCCCCCTAGCGGGGGGGCCGAATGAGCAGTTCTTC
TRBD2	TRBJ2-7	TRBV5-6	-	CASSFVAGTYEQYF	TGTGCCAGCAGCTTCGTAGCGGGGACCTACGAGCAGTACTTC
TRBD1	TRBJ1-5	TRBV6-5	-	CASSQTGEHQPQHF	TGTGCCAGCAGTCAGACAGGGGAGCATCAGCCCCAGCATTTT
TRBD1	TRBJ1-2	TRBV19	-	CASSLTGGNYGYTF	TGTGCCAGTAGTCTGACAGGGGGCAACTATGGCTACACCTTC
TRBD1	TRBJ1-5	TRBV4-1	few	CASSQETGEWQPQHF	TGCGCCAGCAGCCAAGAGACAGGGGAGTGGCAGCCCCAGCATTTT
TRBD1	TRBJ1-5	TRBV2	-	CASRQTGGAGQPQHF	TGTGCCAGCAGGCAGACAGGGGGCGCAGGGCAGCCCCAGCATTTT
TRBD1	TRBJ2-7	TRBV11-1	-	CASSYGQAYEQYF	TGTGCCAGCAGCTACGGACAGGCGTACGAGCAGTACTTC
TRBD2	TRBJ2-3	TRBV5-1	-	CASSSSRGGTDTQYF	TGCGCCAGCAGCTCCTCACGGGGGGGCACAGATACGCAGTATTTT
-	TRBJ2-1	TRBV27	once	CASSPTDTRQDDEQFF	TGTGCCAGCAGTCCAACAGACACCCGACAGGACGATGAGCAGTTCTTC
-	TRBJ1-1	TRBV4-3	-	CASSQATHTEAFF	TGCGCCAGCAGCCAAGCTACTCACACTGAAGCTTTCTTT
-	TRBJ1-5	TRBV9	-	CASSVGGGRDQPQHF	TGTGCCAGCAGCGTAGGGGGGGGCCGGGATCAGCCCCAGCATTTT
-	TRBJ1-2	TRBV18	-	CASSPPGRWSGYTF	TGTGCCAGCTCACCACCGGGGAGGTGGAGTGGCTACACCTTC
TRBD1	TRBJ1-4	TRBV5-1	-	CASSPDRGGEDEKLFF	TGCGCCAGCAGCCCTGACAGGGGAGGAGAGGATGAAAAACTGTTTTTT
-	TRBJ2-2	TRBV6-5	-	CASSYRGNTGELFF	TGTGCCAGCAGTTACAGGGGGAATACCGGGGAGCTGTTTTTT
TRBD1	TRBJ2-2	TRBV9	few	CASSGKQGATGELFF	TGTGCCAGCAGCGGAAAACAGGGGGCAACCGGGGAGCTGTTTTTT
-	TRBJ2-7	TRBV18	-	CASSTTSTYEQYF	TGTGCCAGCTCAACTACTAGTACCTACGAGCAGTACTTC
TRBD1	TRBJ1-3	TRBV11-2	-	CASSSGTVSGNTIYF	TGTGCCAGCAGCTCTGGGACAGTATCTGGAAACACCATATATTTT
-	TRBJ2-5	TRBV9	once	CASSVVPAGVETQYF	TGTGCCAGCAGCGTAGTCCCAGCGGGTGTAGAGACCCAGTACTTC
-	TRBJ1-2	TRBV19	-	CASSPQTYGYTF	TGTGCCAGTAGTCCGCAAACTTATGGCTACACCTTC
TRBD1	TRBJ2-2	TRBV19	medium-sized	CASSIKQGAGGTGELFF	TGTGCCAGTAGTATCAAACAGGGGGCAGGGGGCACCGGGGAGCTGTTTTTT
-	TRBJ2-7	TRBV7-2	-	CASSRREGHEQYF	TGTGCCAGCAGCCGACGTGAGGGCCACGAGCAGTACTTC
-	TRBJ1-1	TRBV7-8	-	CASSRHRNTEAFF	TGTGCCAGCAGCAGACACCGGAACACTGAAGCTTTCTTT
-	TRBJ1-4	TRBV5-1	-	CASSGRPAANEKLFF	TGCGCCAGCAGCGGAAGGCCTGCGGCTAATGAAAAACTGTTTTTT
TRBD1	TRBJ1-2	TRBV7-9	-	CASSLVGTANYGYTF	TGTGCCAGCAGCTTAGTCGGGACAGCTAACTATGGCTACACCTTC
-	TRBJ1-2	TRBV2	few	CASVEDGGNYGYTF	TGTGCCAGCGTCGAGGACGGGGGGAACTATGGCTACACCTTC
-	TRBJ1-3	TRBV21-1	-	CASSRPRGEGAGNTIYF	TGTGCCAGCAGCAGGCCTAGGGGGGAGGGTGCGGGAAACACCATATATTTT
-	TRBJ1-4	TRBV19	-	CASSIGTGGHGKLFF	TGTGCCAGTAGTATAGGCACGGGGGGTCATGGAAAACTGTTTTTT
TRBD2	TRBJ2-1	TRBV4-1	-	CASSQGLAGGVVGEQFF	TGCGCCAGCAGCCAAGGTCTAGCGGGAGGGGTTGTGGGGGAGCAGTTCTTC
-	TRBJ2-2	TRBV7-3	-	CASSPRVGSGTNTGELFF	TGTGCCAGCAGTCCACGTGTGGGTAGCGGAACGAACACCGGGGAGCTGTTTTTT
-	TRBJ2-3	TRBV5-1	few	CASSLASGSTDTQYF	TGCGCCAGCAGCTTGGCGAGCGGGAGCACAGATACGCAGTATTTT
-	TRBJ2-3	TRBV7-6	few	CASSSEGAGDTQYF	TGTGCCAGCAGCTCGGAGGGGGCAGGAGATACGCAGTATTTT
-	TRBJ1-6	TRBV6-5	once	CASSPTDNSPLHF	TGTGCCAGCAGCCCCACAGATAACTCACCCCTCCACTTT